Included here is one TCR beta chain sequence, with context. The data were produced by immunoSEQ multiplex PCR, yet TCRdb's version contains in-frame clones alone and is incomplete. In the table there are a few million clones, 85% to 95% of which are singletons. The data were obtained in a study of shared clonotypes between healthy human individuals. The sequenced material came from naive CD4+ T cells from PBMCs. The subset here: CD45RA+ positively selected. The source is a young man in good health. Some clones in this sample may be carry-over from other donors' samples.

The CDR3 sequence is CASSLASGVPYNEQFF. DNA of the CDR3: TGCGCCAGCAGCTTGGCTTCAGGAGTCCCCTACAATGAGCAGTTCTTC. V and J are TRBV5-1 and TRBJ2-1; D remains unclear. CDR3 length equals 16 residues. CDR1 and CDR2 (germline): SGHRS, YFSETQ. V gave up 0 bases and J gave up 2 bases, with 12 bases separating them. The full variable domain, in which reference TRBV5-1 and TRBJ2-1 provide the parts outside the CDR3, is KAGVTQTPRYLIKTRGQQVTLSCSPISGHRSVSWYQQTPGQGLQFLFEYFSETQRNKGNFPGRFSGRQFSNSRSEMNVSTLELGDSALYLCASSLASGVPYNEQFFGPGTRLTVL.